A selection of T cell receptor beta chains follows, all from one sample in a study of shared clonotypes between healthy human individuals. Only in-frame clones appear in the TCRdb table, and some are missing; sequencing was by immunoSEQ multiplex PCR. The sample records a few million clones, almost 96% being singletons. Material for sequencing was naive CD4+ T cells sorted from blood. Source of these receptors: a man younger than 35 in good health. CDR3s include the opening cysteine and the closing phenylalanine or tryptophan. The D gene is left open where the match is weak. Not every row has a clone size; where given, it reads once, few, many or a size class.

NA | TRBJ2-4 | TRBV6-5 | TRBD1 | TGTGCCAGCAGCGCGAACAGGGGGTGGGGTATTCAGTACTTC | CASSANRGWGIQYF
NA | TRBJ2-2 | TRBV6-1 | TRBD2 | TGTGCCAGCAGTGAATCTCGGGGGGATACTAGTTCAGTCACCGGGGAGCTGTTTTTT | CASSESRGDTSSVTGELFF
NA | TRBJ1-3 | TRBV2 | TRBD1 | TGTGCCAGCAGCCCCCGGACAGGGGGCTTCTCTGGAAACACCATATATTTT | CASSPRTGGFSGNTIYF
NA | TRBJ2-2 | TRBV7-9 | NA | TGTGCCAGCAGCTTATCCCCCCCCGCGAACACCGGGGAGCTGTTTTTT | CASSLSPPANTGELFF
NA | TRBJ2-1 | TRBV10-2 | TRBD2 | TGCGCCAGCAGAGAACTAGCGGGAATGCCCTACAATGAGCAGTTCTTC | CASRELAGMPYNEQFF
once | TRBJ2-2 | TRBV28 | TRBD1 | TGTGCCAGCAGTTTGGGACAGGGCGCCGGGGAGCTGTTTTTT | CASSLGQGAGELFF
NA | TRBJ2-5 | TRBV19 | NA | TGTGCCAGTAGTTCCCCCGGTCGAGAGACCCAGTACTTC | CASSSPGRETQYF
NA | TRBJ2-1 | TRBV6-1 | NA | TGTGCCAGCAGTGAAGAGGTAGCGACACGCTACAATGAGCAGTTCTTC | CASSEEVATRYNEQFF
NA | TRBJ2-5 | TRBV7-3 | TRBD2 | TGTGCCAGCAGCAAAGAGGGTCTAGCGGTGGGAGAGACCCAGTACTTC | CASSKEGLAVGETQYF
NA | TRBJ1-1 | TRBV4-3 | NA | TGCGCCAGCAGCCAAGAACGGTCCGGAAAAGCTTTCTTT | CASSQERSGKAFF
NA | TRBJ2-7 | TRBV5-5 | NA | TGTGCCAGCAGCTTGGCAAGGGGACACTACGAGCAGTACTTC | CASSLARGHYEQYF
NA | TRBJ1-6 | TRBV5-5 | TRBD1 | TGTGCCAGCAGCCCGAGACAGGGAGGCTCACCCCTCCACTTT | CASSPRQGGSPLHF
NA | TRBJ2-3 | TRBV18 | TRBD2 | TGTGCCAGCTCACCAGCTAGCGGGGACCGCGGCGATACGCAGTATTTT | CASSPASGDRGDTQYF
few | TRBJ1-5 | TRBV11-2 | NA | TGTGCCAGCAGCCCGACCGGGACACCCAATCAGCCCCAGCATTTT | CASSPTGTPNQPQHF
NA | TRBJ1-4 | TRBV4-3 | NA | TGCGCCAGCAGCCAAGATGGGCAGAATAATGAAAAACTGTTTTTT | CASSQDGQNNEKLFF
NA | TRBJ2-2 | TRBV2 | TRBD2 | TGTGCCAGCAGGGTAGCGGGAGGGCCTGGGGCCGGGGAGCTGTTTTTT | CASRVAGGPGAGELFF
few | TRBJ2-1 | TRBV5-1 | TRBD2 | TGCGCCAGCAGCTTGGTTCTAGCGGGGGGCTCCTACAATGAGCAGTTCTTC | CASSLVLAGGSYNEQFF